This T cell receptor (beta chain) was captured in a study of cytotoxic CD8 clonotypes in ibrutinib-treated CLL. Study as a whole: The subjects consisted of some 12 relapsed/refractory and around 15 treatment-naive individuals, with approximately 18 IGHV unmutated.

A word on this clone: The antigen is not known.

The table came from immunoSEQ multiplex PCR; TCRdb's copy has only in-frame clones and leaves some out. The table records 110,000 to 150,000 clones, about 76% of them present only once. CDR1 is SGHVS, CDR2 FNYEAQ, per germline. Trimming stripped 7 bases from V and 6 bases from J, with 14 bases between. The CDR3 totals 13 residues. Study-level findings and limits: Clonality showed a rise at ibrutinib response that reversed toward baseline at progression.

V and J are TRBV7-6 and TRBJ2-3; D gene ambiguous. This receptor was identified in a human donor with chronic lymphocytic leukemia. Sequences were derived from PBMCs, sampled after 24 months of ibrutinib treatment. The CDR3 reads CASTTQVADTQYF. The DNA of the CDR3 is TGTGCCAGCACCACACAAGTTGCGGATACGCAGTATTTT.